This TCR beta chain was observed in a study of control samples from healthy donors and cancer patients. The V segment lost 5 bases and the J segment 1 base; nucleotides outside the gene matches: 9. CDR3 length: 17 residues. Germline V gives CDR1 SEHNR, CDR2 FQNEAQ (reference sequence). Using immunoSEQ multiplex PCR, the repertoire was profiled, and TCRdb retains in-frame clones only, with some absent. The sample has approximately 170,000 clones, roughly 89% seen once. The sample comprised blood. This TCR derives from a woman in her forties or fifties in good health. The chain recombines TRBV7-9 with TRBJ2-3; 10 bases match TRBD1. The CDR3 reads CASSPKRQGAGTDTQYF. The CDR3 nucleotides are TGTGCCAGCAGCCCCAAGCGACAGGGGGCCGGCACAGATACGCAGTATTTT.